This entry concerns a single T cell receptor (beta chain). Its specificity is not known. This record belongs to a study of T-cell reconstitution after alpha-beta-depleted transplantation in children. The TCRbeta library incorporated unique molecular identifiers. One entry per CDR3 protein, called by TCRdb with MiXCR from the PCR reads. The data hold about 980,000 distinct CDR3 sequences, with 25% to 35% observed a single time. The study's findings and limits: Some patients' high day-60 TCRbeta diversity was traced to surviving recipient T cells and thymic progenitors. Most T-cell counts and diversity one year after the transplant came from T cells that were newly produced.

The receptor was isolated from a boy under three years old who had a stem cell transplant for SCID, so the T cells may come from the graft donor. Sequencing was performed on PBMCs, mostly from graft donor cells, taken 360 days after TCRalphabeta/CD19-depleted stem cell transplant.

The DNA of the CDR3 is TGCGCCAGCAGCCCGGCCCGGCCCTACTATGGCTACACCTTC. This translates into CASSPARPYYGYTF. J is TRBJ1-2 and V is TRBV5-1; D unclear. CDR1 is SGHRS and CDR2 is YFSETQ in the germline V gene. V was pared by 4 bases and J by 3 bases, with 13 bases between. This CDR3 has 14 amino acids.